This TCR beta chain was recorded in a study of cytomegalovirus exposure and HLA in healthy donors (dated by TCRdb to 2016 to 2017). At the level of the whole study: In an earlier analysis of 450 to 750 of the donors, 250 to 350 Gb of sequence data and 90 million to 120 million unique TCR beta sequences from roughly 200 million T cells were reported. Donor age, sex, ethnicity and CMV serostatus were collected together with the repertoire data. The study used immunosequencing to profile the T cell repertoires of approximately 630 subjects and linked those repertoires to cytomegalovirus serostatus. HLA typing included class I and class II loci at four-digit resolution. Rather than using new phenotypic data, the later analysis identified candidate immune exposures from TCR beta sequences and from how often those sequences occurred across donors. A later genetic analysis took genome-wide SNP genotypes for about 65% of the 666 donors and used that subset as a discovery cohort. The aim of the study was to test whether cataloging public T cell receptors could identify signatures of past pathogen exposure. All discovery cohort repertoires had been generated on a single sequencing platform. In addition to the first cohort of 666 subjects, a separate validation cohort of approximately 120 different subjects was used. Typing coverage differed by locus: A, B, C, DRB1 and DQB1 were typed in about 620-640 donors, DQA1 in about 510, DPA1 in approximately 600, and DPB1 in around 490. An early release that covered some 640 HLA-typed donors contained around 300 gigabases of sequencing data and tens of millions of unique TCR sequences. To decide whether each TCR beta V gene segment behaved as functional or pseudogenic, an earlier analysis of fewer than 750 of the donors relied on high-throughput TCR beta sequencing. The study combined high-throughput TCR immunosequencing, statistical association of individual TCRs with disease status, and machine learning to predict cytomegalovirus infection status. About five DR-DQ haplotypes were treated as single units for association and clustering because of strong linkage in the cohort. On average, over 200,000 unique TCR beta nucleotide sequences were sequenced per donor among a few hundred genotyped donors of the cohort, with approximately 18% of those sequences being non-productive. A later analysis re-analyzed previously published TCR beta repertoires from 500 to 700 donors and added high-resolution HLA genotyping to study TCR occurrence patterns. Among the 398 genotyped donors, 81% belonged to the genetic ancestry cluster associated with self-reported Caucasian donors. Study-wide conclusions, independent of this receptor: A further reported finding was that TCR beta sequences accurately predicted the HLA-A and HLA-B alleles for most subjects in the first cohort. In a later analysis, HLA-associated TCR beta chains showed more clonal expansion and lower generation probabilities than non-associated chains that were equally common. A later analysis found that most CMV-associated TCR beta chains appeared HLA-restricted, with HLA associations seemingly driven largely by CMV exposure. This cohort had only TCR beta chains sequenced, and the lack of alpha or paired-chain data limited which features could be detected. Because HLA typing was unavailable for some donors at each locus, only the typed subset was used in association tests. A cluster of highly shared sequence variants was judged likely to represent a technical artifact of the sequencing pipeline. In a later genetic analysis, fewer N-insertions in productive TCRs were reported among donors in an Asian-associated ancestry cluster than the 666-donor mean. A few of the identified cytomegalovirus-associated TCR beta chains were confirmed in vitro to be specific for cytomegalovirus antigens. Correlated functional status among segregating V segments might reflect linkage disequilibrium, but an unknown experimental factor could not be ruled out. The classifier was reported to diagnose cytomegalovirus status with high specificity and sensitivity in both the original and validation cohorts. Sequencing depth was assumed to be roughly uniform across donors in the presence/absence analyses, though that assumption may not hold. In the study, some 160 TCR beta chains were listed as associated with cytomegalovirus. The 87-base-pair reads could not distinguish some IMGT-functional V segments, including TRBV6-2 and TRBV6-3, so those segments were excluded. At a false discovery rate of 0.05, a later analysis linked around 17,000 TCR beta sequences to specific HLA alleles. For the cohort, immune exposure information was limited to CMV serostatus. When HLA alleles, especially DR and DQ, strongly co-occurred, TCR associations were difficult to assign to individual alleles. A later analysis found that TCR association rates varied across HLA loci, with DRB1 alleles showing the most associated TCRs and HLA-C alleles the fewest. Most TCR sequences were seen in very few donors, while some public TCRs were found in many individuals. Because counts were too low, some 17 rarely observed V segments, including chromosome 9 orphons, were excluded from the earlier analysis of around 640 of the donors. In an earlier analysis of approximately 600 of the donors, most TCR beta V segments were observed in productive rearrangements about 90% or about 30% of the time, broadly matching IMGT annotations. According to the authors, the approach could potentially be generalized to other disease states and immunological phenotypes. According to a later analysis, parvovirus B19, influenza, CMV and Epstein-Barr virus appeared linked to several top co-occurrence clusters. V-gene and J-gene trimming of TCR beta chains was associated with a missense DCLRE1C variant in a later genetic analysis, and the association was replicated in an independent cohort.

CDR1 and CDR2, looked up from the germline V gene, are SGHTA and FQGNSA. The CDR3 numbers 18 residues from cysteine through phenylalanine. Only CDR3 DNA is held: 54 bases, read in frame from base 1. Relative to germline, V is missing 5 bases and J is missing 1 base, with 13 bases of the junction outside any gene match. The receptor library was made with the immunoSEQ multiplex PCR assay. The multiplex PCR relied on a mix of 60 forward primers for TCR Vbeta segments and 13 reverse primers for TCR Jbeta segments. The CDR3 region of rearranged TCR beta genes was amplified from genomic DNA by a multiplex PCR assay. On the Illumina HiSeq System, the amplified TCR beta libraries were sequenced as 87-base-pair reads. In the authors' own workflow: Across the 670 or so repertoires, a later analysis counted some 80 million unique TCR beta chains, around 10 million of which were shared by at least two donors. To remove PCR and sequencing errors, raw reads were error-corrected and collapsed into unique sequences using a nearest-neighbor algorithm that merged closely related sequences. CDR3 sequences were aligned to IMGT reference sequences to assign V, D and J gene segments. For a sequence to be retained, at least a six-nucleotide match to both a V gene segment and a J gene segment was required. Rearrangements were called productive when the CDR3 lacked stop codons and stayed in frame with V and J; all others were non-productive. Following IMGT convention, CDR3 was defined as the stretch from the second conserved V-encoded cysteine to the conserved J-encoded phenylalanine. In an earlier analysis of more than 550 of the donors, sequences lacking an unambiguous match to a single V gene segment were excluded. In an earlier analysis of approximately 550 of the donors, V segments were called functional above 56.7% productive rearrangements and were called segregating when the between-donor standard deviation exceeded 5%. To diagnose cytomegalovirus status from the catalog of TCR beta chain sequences, a statistical classification framework was built. In a later analysis, V and J genes were assigned by comparing TCR nucleotide sequences against IMGT/GENE-DB human TR gene sequences. The TCRdist pipeline was used in a later analysis to assign CDR3 sequences and most-parsimonious VDJ recombination scenarios. A later analysis defined each TCR beta chain by its CDR3 amino acid sequence plus V-gene family, and excluded reads lacking a unique V-gene family. As a way to deal with suspected cross-contamination and a sequencing artifact, a later analysis dropped 450 to 700 nucleotide sequences that were highly shared and had low generation probability. In a later analysis, a clonal expansion index was calculated for each public chain from normalized within-repertoire ranks of inferred template counts. In a later analysis, generation probabilities were computed with a VDJ recombination model fitted to out-of-frame rearrangements, and the resulting probabilities were checked against IGoR. A later analysis scored TCR-TCR, TCR-HLA and TCR-CMV co-occurrence with hypergeometric tests, applying a repertoire-size bias correction to TCR pairs. In a later analysis, false discovery rates were estimated by permuting HLA or CMV assignments 20 times. In a later analysis, co-occurring TCRs were grouped using DBSCAN, and TCRdist sequence similarity was added for clustering within HLA-allele-positive subsets. For co-occurrence clustering, repertoires with fewer than 30,000 or more than 120,000 public chains were excluded, along with roughly 5 repertoires with anomalous nucleotide sharing. TCRdb took this table from immuneACCESS and kept in-frame rearrangements with V and J called. Such tables lack part of the clones; where checked against another copy, unresolved V genes explain under half of the gap, and the rest is unexplained. The V and J calls and clone size were taken over from that table, and D and trimming were inferred from the DNA. This sample comprises about 96,000 clones, under 80% of them detected only once. The ten most abundant clones make up around 7.5% of the sample.

The cohort comprised 666 healthy bone marrow donors. At the time of sampling, every cohort member was nominally healthy, though immune exposures that went unrecorded were likely present. The donor was CMV seropositive and belonged to the group of 250 to 300 seropositive cohort members. A peripheral blood sample was collected from each donor, and TCR beta sequencing was performed on peripheral blood mononuclear cells. Genomic DNA extraction from the blood cell samples was performed with the Qiagen DNeasy Blood Extraction Kit. About this clone itself: Its antigen remains undetermined. No base-level quality is on record; no much larger clone is a single base apart.

The sample taken for sequencing was PBMCs. The V and J genes are TRBV7-2 and TRBJ2-5, with 10 central nucleotides matching TRBD2. The receptor's source is a man in his fifties or sixties in good health and CMV-seropositive. The DNA sequence is as follows: TGTGCCAGCAGCCTGTGGAGCGGGGGGGCGCCCCCCCAAGAGACCCAGTACTTC. The resulting protein is CASSLWSGGAPPQETQYF.